This T cell receptor (beta chain) was profiled in a study of tumor-infiltrating T cells and Merkel cell polyomavirus. Overall study context: The T cells studied were CD8+ and recognized the Merkel cell polyomavirus KLL epitope. Study results and caveats: Patients having about 5-108 rather than 0-3 KLL-specific tumor clonotypes survived MCC longer.

V lost 2 bases and J lost 6; bases outside the gene matches: 9. Germline V gene data show CDR1 as SGHAT and CDR2 as FQNNGV. The CDR3 has 16 amino acids. Measured with immunoSEQ multiplex PCR; TCRdb has only the in-frame clones, and not every one. The sample includes 26,000 or so clones, about 85% seen only once; the top ten take less than 3%. On this clone: Its antigen is not known.

Robust Merkel cell polyomavirus Large T antigen positivity by immunohistochemistry was seen in all patients' tumors. Sequenced sample: lymph node tissue. The J gene is TRBJ2-1, the V gene TRBV11-2; 8 bases fit TRBD2. The sequence came from a man aged 50 to 60 with Merkel cell carcinoma. The CDR3 DNA reads as TGTGCCAGCAGCTTAATGGGTGAGGGACTAGTCAATGAGCAGTTCTTC. This sequence encodes CASSLMGEGLVNEQFF.